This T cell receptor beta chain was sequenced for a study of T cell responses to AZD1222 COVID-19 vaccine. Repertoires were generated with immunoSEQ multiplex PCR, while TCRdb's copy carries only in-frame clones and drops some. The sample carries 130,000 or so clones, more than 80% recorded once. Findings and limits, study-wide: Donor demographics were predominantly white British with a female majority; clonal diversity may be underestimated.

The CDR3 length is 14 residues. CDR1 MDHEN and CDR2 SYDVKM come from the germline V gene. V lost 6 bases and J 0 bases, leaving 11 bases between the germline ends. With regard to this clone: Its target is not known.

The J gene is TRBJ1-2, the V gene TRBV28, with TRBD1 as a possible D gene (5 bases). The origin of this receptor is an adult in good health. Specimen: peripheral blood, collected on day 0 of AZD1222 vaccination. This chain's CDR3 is CASRRDGANYGYTF. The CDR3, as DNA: TGTGCCAGCAGGAGGGACGGAGCTAACTATGGCTACACCTTC.